This T cell receptor beta chain appears in the sequencing data of a study of T cells expressing NK-cell markers. Study as a whole: Researchers got TCR beta repertoires out of sorted CD3+CD56+NKG2C+, CD3+CD56+NKG2C- and CD3+CD56-NKG2C+ T cells. General study findings and limits: In a few donors, dominant clonotypes made up about 25-65% of CD3+CD56-NKG2C+ cells. Expanded NKG2C+ T cell clones had unclear HCMV specificity.

Remarks on this clonotype: The target antigen is unknown.

TCRdb reprocessed the 5' RACE reads and keeps a single row for each CDR3 protein, giving no DNA. The table gives around 260,000 distinct CDR3 sequences; the top ten clones make up about 4.2% of it. The sample was blood T cells: a sorted CD56 or NKG2C T cell subset, CD4+ or CD8+ T cells, or bulk PBMC T cells (not recorded which). This TCR derives from a woman between 18 and 75 years old in good health.

The CDR3 sequence is CSASNSGTGVYNEQFF. This rearrangement joins TRBV20-1 to TRBJ2-1; TCRdb's D gene call, TRBD1, goes unchecked for lack of DNA. Germline values: CDR1 DFQATT, CDR2 SNEGSKA (reference sequence). There are 16 residues in the CDR3.